This T cell receptor beta chain was sequenced during a study of naive and memory T cell subsets. Study-level results: In naive cells, over 90% of TCR sequences were seen only once. The power law exponent of TCR abundance differed between naive and memory cells. Naive repertoires, especially CD8, held a few larger clonotypes, possibly memory cells re-expressing CD45RA. Each distinct alpha or beta sequence counts as one clonotype.

The sample holds many counts of this clonotype. What it recognizes is unknown. V shed 0 bases and J shed 9 bases, with 13 bases lying between them. In germline, CDR1 is SGDLS, CDR2 YYNGEE. The CDR3 runs 14 residues. The beta constant-region primer was an equimolar mix of two oligonucleotides covering TRBC1 and TRBC2. The ligated cDNA underwent four PCR rounds using SP2 and nested alpha and beta constant-region primers. The cDNA 3' end received a ligated single-stranded oligonucleotide carrying the SP2 primer and a 12-nucleotide UMI. Using its own MiXCR run on the UMI-ligation and nested PCR reads, TCRdb lists one record per CDR3 protein. The top ten hold around 2.8% of the sample, which has about 100,000 distinct CDR3 sequences, about 14% seen once.

The receptor comes from a human donor in good health. The sequenced material came from naive CD8+ T cells from blood. The chain recombines TRBV9 with TRBJ2-1; D ambiguous. CDR3 nucleotide sequence: TGTGCCAGCAGCGTAGGATTTAAAACGGGTGAGCAGTTCTTC. It is translated as CASSVGFKTGEQFF.